These T cell receptor beta chains were read from a single sample in a study of beta chain features in type 1 diabetes. Sequenced by immunoSEQ multiplex PCR; TCRdb stores in-frame clones only, minus some. Of 150,000 to 180,000 clones in the sample, about a tenth were seen once. Sequencing was carried out using central memory CD4+ T cells from blood. These receptors were collected from a man aged 30-40 years with type 1 diabetes. Each CDR3 is given with its conserved first and last residue. D genes are given only for firm matches.

V gene: TRBV29-1
J gene: TRBJ1-4
D gene: TRBD1
CDR3 protein: CSVTDRGEKLFF

V gene: TRBV27
J gene: TRBJ2-2
D gene: TRBD1
CDR3 protein: CASTHGQGRTGELFF

V gene: TRBV19
J gene: TRBJ2-6
D gene: TRBD1
CDR3 protein: CASRGQSSGANVLTF

V gene: TRBV7-2
J gene: TRBJ2-2
D gene: TRBD2
CDR3 protein: CASSLALAGTGELFF

V gene: TRBV29-1
J gene: TRBJ2-7
D gene: .
CDR3 protein: CSGVSGSFTEQYF

V gene: TRBV30
J gene: TRBJ1-3
D gene: .
CDR3 protein: CAWSTSPDSPGNTIYF

V gene: TRBV5-1
J gene: TRBJ2-7
D gene: TRBD2
CDR3 protein: CASSPTSGRSYEQYF

V gene: TRBV18
J gene: TRBJ2-5
D gene: TRBD1
CDR3 protein: CASSLGTGRETQYF

V gene: TRBV30
J gene: TRBJ2-3
D gene: .
CDR3 protein: CAWQVGGTDTQYF

V gene: TRBV27
J gene: TRBJ2-7
D gene: TRBD1
CDR3 protein: CASRRLDRGEGYEQYF

V gene: TRBV7-9
J gene: TRBJ2-1
D gene: TRBD2
CDR3 protein: CASSSRPSGSGDEQFF

V gene: TRBV4-3
J gene: TRBJ2-3
D gene: TRBD1
CDR3 protein: CASSQDSRDRGHFADTQYF

V gene: TRBV2
J gene: TRBJ1-5
D gene: TRBD1
CDR3 protein: CASSFDRDNQPQHF

V gene: TRBV11-2
J gene: TRBJ2-2
D gene: .
CDR3 protein: CASRGERPTGELFF

V gene: TRBV29-1
J gene: TRBJ2-3
D gene: .
CDR3 protein: CSVETDTTDTQYF

V gene: TRBV5-4
J gene: TRBJ1-1
D gene: TRBD1
CDR3 protein: CASSLRQGATEAFF

V gene: TRBV19
J gene: TRBJ2-7
D gene: TRBD2
CDR3 protein: CASSIGTSREQYF

V gene: TRBV6-4
J gene: TRBJ2-1
D gene: .
CDR3 protein: CASSAGAYNEQFF

V gene: TRBV9
J gene: TRBJ2-3
D gene: TRBD1
CDR3 protein: CASTRGQGGTDTQYF

V gene: TRBV5-4
J gene: TRBJ2-5
D gene: .
CDR3 protein: CASSLDLSGVQETQYF

V gene: TRBV19
J gene: TRBJ1-2
D gene: TRBD1
CDR3 protein: CASSRQGYGYTF

V gene: TRBV28
J gene: TRBJ2-1
D gene: .
CDR3 protein: CASSSPTMSHEQFF

V gene: TRBV7-9
J gene: TRBJ1-5
D gene: .
CDR3 protein: CASSLEGAQPQHF

V gene: TRBV6-5
J gene: TRBJ1-1
D gene: .
CDR3 protein: CASSYSRGSEAFF

V gene: TRBV15
J gene: TRBJ2-7
D gene: .
CDR3 protein: CATSREDRSVYEQYF

V gene: TRBV5-6
J gene: TRBJ1-1
D gene: .
CDR3 protein: CASSLGGGKNTEAFF

V gene: TRBV6-6
J gene: TRBJ2-3
D gene: TRBD2
CDR3 protein: CASSYPREDSTDTQYF

V gene: TRBV11-3
J gene: TRBJ2-5
D gene: .
CDR3 protein: CASSWGQGTETQYF

V gene: TRBV18
J gene: TRBJ1-5
D gene: TRBD1
CDR3 protein: CASSSGTGGLQPQHF

V gene: TRBV2
J gene: TRBJ2-7
D gene: .
CDR3 protein: CASSKINEQYF

V gene: TRBV6-1
J gene: TRBJ2-7
D gene: TRBD1
CDR3 protein: CASTPGGFYEQYF

V gene: TRBV5-6
J gene: TRBJ2-5
D gene: TRBD1
CDR3 protein: CASSSGQGKYF

V gene: TRBV28
J gene: TRBJ2-7
D gene: TRBD2
CDR3 protein: CASRMGGSVDEQYF

V gene: TRBV19
J gene: TRBJ2-7
D gene: TRBD2
CDR3 protein: CASSGASGRFYEQYF

V gene: TRBV5-5
J gene: TRBJ2-2
D gene: TRBD2
CDR3 protein: CASSLTSGISGTGELFF

V gene: TRBV7-2
J gene: TRBJ1-1
D gene: .
CDR3 protein: CASSLAAQGTNTEAFF

V gene: TRBV7-8
J gene: TRBJ2-3
D gene: TRBD2
CDR3 protein: CASSIVAGGVADTQYF

V gene: TRBV7-8
J gene: TRBJ2-1
D gene: TRBD2
CDR3 protein: CASSLSGTSRNEQFF

V gene: TRBV11-2
J gene: TRBJ1-5
D gene: .
CDR3 protein: CASSLTGIQPQHF

V gene: TRBV5-1
J gene: TRBJ2-6
D gene: .
CDR3 protein: CASSVSTGANVLTF

V gene: TRBV5-1
J gene: TRBJ1-5
D gene: .
CDR3 protein: CASSPDDGGNNQPQHF

V gene: TRBV16
J gene: TRBJ1-1
D gene: .
CDR3 protein: CASSQSAMSTEAFF

V gene: TRBV4-2
J gene: TRBJ2-7
D gene: .
CDR3 protein: CASSQNRDEQYF

V gene: TRBV30
J gene: TRBJ2-2
D gene: TRBD1
CDR3 protein: CAWTTPGQGAFGELFF